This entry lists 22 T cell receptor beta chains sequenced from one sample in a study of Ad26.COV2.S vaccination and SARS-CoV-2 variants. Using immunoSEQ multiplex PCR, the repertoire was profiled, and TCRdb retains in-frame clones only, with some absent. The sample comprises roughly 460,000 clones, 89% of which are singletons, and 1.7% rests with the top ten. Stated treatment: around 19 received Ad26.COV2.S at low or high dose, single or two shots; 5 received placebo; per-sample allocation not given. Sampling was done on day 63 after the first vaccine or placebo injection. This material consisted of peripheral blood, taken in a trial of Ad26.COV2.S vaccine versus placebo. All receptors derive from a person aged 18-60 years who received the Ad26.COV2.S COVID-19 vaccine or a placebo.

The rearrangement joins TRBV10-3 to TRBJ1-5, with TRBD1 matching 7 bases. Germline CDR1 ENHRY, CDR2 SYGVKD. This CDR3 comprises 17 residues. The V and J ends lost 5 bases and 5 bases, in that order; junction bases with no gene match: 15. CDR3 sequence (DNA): TGTGCCATCAGTTCCGGGACAGAGGCTATCCCTTATCAGCCCCAGCATTTT. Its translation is CAISSGTEAIPYQPQHF.

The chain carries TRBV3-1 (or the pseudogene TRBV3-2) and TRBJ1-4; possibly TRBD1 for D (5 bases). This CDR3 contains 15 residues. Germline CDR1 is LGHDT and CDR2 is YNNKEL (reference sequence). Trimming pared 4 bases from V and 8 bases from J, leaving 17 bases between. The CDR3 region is CASSPRRGYGEKLFF. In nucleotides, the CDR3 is TGTGCCAGCAGCCCTCGAAGGGGCTACGGCGAAAAACTGTTTTTT.

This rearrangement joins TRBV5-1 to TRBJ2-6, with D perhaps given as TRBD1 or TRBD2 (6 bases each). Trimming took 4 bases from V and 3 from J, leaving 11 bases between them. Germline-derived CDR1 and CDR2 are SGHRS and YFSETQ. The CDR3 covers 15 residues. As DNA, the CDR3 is TGCGCCAGCAGCCCGGGGGCAGGTGGGGCCAACGTCCTGACTTTC. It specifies CASSPGAGGANVLTF.

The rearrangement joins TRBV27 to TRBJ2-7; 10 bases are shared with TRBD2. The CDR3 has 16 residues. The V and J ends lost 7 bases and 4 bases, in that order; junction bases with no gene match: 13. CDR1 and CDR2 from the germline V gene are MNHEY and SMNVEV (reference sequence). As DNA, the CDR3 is TGTGCCAGCAAAAAAAACGGACTAGCGGAGGAATACGAGCAGTACTTC. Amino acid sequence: CASKKNGLAEEYEQYF.

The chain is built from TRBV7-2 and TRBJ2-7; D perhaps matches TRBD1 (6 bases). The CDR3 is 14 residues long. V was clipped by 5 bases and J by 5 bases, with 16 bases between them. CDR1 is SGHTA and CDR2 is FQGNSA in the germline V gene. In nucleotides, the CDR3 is TGTGCCAGCAGCCCACCACAGGGCCGGGACGAGCAGTACTTC. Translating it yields CASSPPQGRDEQYF. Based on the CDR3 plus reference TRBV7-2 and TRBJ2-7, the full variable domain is GAGVSQSPSNKVTEKGKDVELRCDPISGHTALYWYRQSLGQGLEFLIYFQGNSAPDKSGLPSDRFSAERTGGSVSTLTIQRTQQEDSAVYLCASSPPQGRDEQYFGPGTRLTVT.

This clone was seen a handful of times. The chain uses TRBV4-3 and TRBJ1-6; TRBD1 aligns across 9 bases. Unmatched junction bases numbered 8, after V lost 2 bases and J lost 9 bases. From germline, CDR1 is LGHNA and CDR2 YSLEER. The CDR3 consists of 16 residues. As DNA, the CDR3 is TGCGCCAGCAGCCAAAACCCGGGACAGGGAGGTTCACCCCTCCACTTT. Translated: CASSQNPGQGGSPLHF.

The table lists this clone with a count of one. The CDR3 spells CASSEGPYTGELFF. CDR3 bases: TGTGCCAGCAGTGAAGGACCTTACACCGGGGAGCTGTTTTTT. The rearrangement joins TRBV6-1 to TRBJ2-2; D is unclear. CDR3 length: 14 residues. V was shortened by 1 base and J by 3 bases, with 6 bases between the two germline ends. CDR1 is MNHNS, CDR2 SASEGT, per germline.

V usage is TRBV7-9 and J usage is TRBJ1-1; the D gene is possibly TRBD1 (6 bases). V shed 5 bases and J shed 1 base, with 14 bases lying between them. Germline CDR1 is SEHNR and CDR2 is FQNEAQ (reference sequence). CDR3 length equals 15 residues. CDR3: CASSGYRAENTEAFF. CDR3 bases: TGTGCCAGCAGCGGTTACAGGGCTGAGAACACTGAAGCTTTCTTT.

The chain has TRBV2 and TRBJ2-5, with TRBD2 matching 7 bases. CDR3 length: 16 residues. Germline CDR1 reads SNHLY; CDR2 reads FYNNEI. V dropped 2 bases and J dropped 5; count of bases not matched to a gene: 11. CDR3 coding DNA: TGTGCCAGCAGTGAAAGGGAGGGAGGAATGATGGAGACCCAGTACTTC. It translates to CASSEREGGMMETQYF.

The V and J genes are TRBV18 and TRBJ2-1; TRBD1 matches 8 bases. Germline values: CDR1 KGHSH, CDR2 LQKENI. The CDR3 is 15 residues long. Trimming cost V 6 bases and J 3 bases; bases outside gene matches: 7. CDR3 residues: CASSPGQVVYNEQFF. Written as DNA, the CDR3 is TGTGCCAGCTCTCCGGGACAGGTGGTCTACAATGAGCAGTTCTTC. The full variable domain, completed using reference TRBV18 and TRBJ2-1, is NAGVMQNPRHLVRRRGQEARLRCSPMKGHSHVYWYRQLPEEGLKFMVYLQKENIIDESGMPKERFSAEFPKEGPSILRIQQVVRGDSAAYFCASSPGQVVYNEQFFGPGTRLTVL.

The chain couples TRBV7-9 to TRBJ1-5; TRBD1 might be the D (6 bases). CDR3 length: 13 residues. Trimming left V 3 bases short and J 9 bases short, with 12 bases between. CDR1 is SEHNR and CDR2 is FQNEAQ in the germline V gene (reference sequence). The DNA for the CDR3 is TGTGCCAGCAGCTTCGCAGGGGTGGGGCCCCAGCATTTT. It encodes CASSFAGVGPQHF.

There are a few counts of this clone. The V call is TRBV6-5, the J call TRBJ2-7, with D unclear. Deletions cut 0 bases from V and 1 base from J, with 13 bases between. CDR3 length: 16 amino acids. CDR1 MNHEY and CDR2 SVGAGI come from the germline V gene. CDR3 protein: CASSYSTFGSSYEQYF. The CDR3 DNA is TGTGCCAGCAGTTACTCGACGTTTGGGTCTTCCTACGAGCAGTACTTC.

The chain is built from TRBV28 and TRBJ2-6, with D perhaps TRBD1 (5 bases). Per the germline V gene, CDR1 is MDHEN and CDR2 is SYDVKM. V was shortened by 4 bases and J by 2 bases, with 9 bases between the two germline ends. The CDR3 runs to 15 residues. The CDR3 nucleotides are TGTGCCAGCAGTTCCCCAGGGACTGGGGCCAACGTCCTGACTTTC. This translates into CASSSPGTGANVLTF.

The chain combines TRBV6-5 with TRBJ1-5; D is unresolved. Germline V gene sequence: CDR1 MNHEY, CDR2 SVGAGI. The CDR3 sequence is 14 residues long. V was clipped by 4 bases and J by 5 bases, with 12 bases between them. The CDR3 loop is CASSSLGGYQPQHF. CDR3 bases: TGTGCCAGCAGTTCTCTGGGCGGCTATCAGCCCCAGCATTTT.

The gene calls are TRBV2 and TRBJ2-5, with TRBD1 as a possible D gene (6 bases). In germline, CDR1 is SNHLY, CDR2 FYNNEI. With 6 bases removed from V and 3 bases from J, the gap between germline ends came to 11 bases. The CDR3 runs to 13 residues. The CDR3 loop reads CASRQGVEETQYF. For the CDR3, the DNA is TGTGCCAGCAGACAGGGAGTCGAAGAGACCCAGTACTTC.

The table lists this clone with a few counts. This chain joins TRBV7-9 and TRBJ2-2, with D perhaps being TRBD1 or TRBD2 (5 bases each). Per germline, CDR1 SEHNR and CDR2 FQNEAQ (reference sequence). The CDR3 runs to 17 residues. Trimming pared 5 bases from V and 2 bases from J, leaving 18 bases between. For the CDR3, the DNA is TGTGCCAGCAGCCCGGGGCTGACTAAACCCAACACCGGGGAGCTGTTTTTT. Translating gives CASSPGLTKPNTGELFF.

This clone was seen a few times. The CDR3 reads CAWSVRRQPQHF. The CDR3 DNA follows: TGTGCCTGGAGTGTACGCCGACAGCCCCAGCATTTT. The chain joins TRBV30 to TRBJ1-5, with unresolved D. From germline, CDR1 is GTSNPN and CDR2 SVGIG (reference sequence). V lost 0 bases to trimming and J lost 7 bases, with 7 bases between them. There are 12 residues in the CDR3.

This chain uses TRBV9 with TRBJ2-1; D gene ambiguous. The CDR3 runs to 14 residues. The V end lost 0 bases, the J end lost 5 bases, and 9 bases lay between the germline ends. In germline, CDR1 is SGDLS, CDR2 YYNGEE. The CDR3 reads CASSVGVPNNEQFF. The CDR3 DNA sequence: TGTGCCAGCAGCGTAGGGGTGCCTAACAATGAGCAGTTCTTC.

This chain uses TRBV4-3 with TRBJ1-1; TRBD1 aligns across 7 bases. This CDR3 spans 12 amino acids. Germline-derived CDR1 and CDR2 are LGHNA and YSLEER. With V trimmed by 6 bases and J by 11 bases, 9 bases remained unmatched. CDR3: CASSKQGYGAFF. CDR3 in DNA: TGCGCCAGCAGTAAACAGGGGTACGGCGCTTTCTTT.

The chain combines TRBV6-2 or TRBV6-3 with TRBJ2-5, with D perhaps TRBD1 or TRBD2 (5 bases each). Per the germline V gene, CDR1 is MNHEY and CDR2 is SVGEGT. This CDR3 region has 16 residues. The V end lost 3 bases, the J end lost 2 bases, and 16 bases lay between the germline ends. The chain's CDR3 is CASSYRLAGNQETQYF. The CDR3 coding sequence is TGTGCCAGCAGTTATAGGCTAGCAGGGAATCAAGAGACCCAGTACTTC.

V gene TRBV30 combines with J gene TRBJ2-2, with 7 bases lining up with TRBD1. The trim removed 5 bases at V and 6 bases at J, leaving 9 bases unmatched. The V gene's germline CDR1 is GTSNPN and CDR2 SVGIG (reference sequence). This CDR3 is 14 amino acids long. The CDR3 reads CAWDPGQSAGELFF. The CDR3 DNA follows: TGTGCCTGGGACCCGGGACAGTCCGCCGGGGAGCTGTTTTTT.

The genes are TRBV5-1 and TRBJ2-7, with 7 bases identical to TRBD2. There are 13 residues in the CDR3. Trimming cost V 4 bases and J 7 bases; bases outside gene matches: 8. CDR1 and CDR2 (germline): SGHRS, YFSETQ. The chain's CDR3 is CASSRWEGREQYF. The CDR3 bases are TGCGCCAGCAGCCGCTGGGAGGGGCGGGAGCAGTACTTC.